This is a list of T cell receptor beta chains from one sample in a study of blood T cells in healthy people across ages. Each CDR3 protein is one row after TCRdb ran MiXCR on the 5' RACE reads. The table includes 450,000 to 600,000 distinct CDR3 sequences, about 27% detected once. This sample also belongs to another study, concerning T cells of mothers and their children.

The sample comprised blood. The receptor set was obtained from a boy younger than 10 in good health. Both conserved end residues are part of each CDR3. D genes are given only for firm matches. For some rows the clone size is stated as once, few or many, or as a class when expanded; others skip it.

J gene	D gene	V gene	clone size	CDR3 protein	CDR3 DNA
TRBJ2-5	TRBD2	TRBV7-2	few	CASSFGPSGSETQYF	TGCGCCAGCAGCTTTGGGCCTAGCGGGAGTGAGACCCAGTACTTC
TRBJ2-7	TRBD1	TRBV20-1	-	CSASHRDRGSYEQYF	TGCAGTGCTAGCCACCGGGACAGGGGATCCTACGAGCAGTACTTC
TRBJ2-7	-	TRBV13	-	CASSLISGQNEQYF	TGTGCCAGCAGCTTAATCTCCGGACAAAACGAGCAGTACTTC
TRBJ2-7	-	TRBV20-1	many	CSATRDFQTYEQYF	TGCAGTGCTACCCGGGACTTTCAAACCTACGAGCAGTACTTC
TRBJ2-7	-	TRBV20-1	-	CSAREGRSYEQYF	TGCAGTGCTAGAGAGGGCAGATCCTACGAGCAGTACTTC
TRBJ2-1	TRBD2	TRBV7-2	-	CASSLPTGLAGPTYIEQFF	TGTGCCAGCAGCCTACCAACGGGACTAGCGGGACCTACCTACATTGAGCAGTTCTTC
TRBJ2-7	-	TRBV10-3	-	CAISVSRGGGGYEQYF	TGTGCCATCAGTGTGTCGAGGGGAGGGGGAGGATACGAGCAGTACTTC
TRBJ2-5	-	TRBV19	many	CASSTDFQETQYF	TGTGCCAGTAGTACCGACTTCCAAGAGACCCAGTACTTC
TRBJ1-2	-	TRBV29-1	-	CSYGAGDYGYTF	TGCAGCTACGGAGCAGGGGACTATGGCTACACCTTC
TRBJ1-2	-	TRBV11-2	-	CASSASRTNGYTF	TGTGCCAGCAGTGCTAGCCGGACCAATGGCTACACCTTC
TRBJ2-1	-	TRBV18	-	CASSPPAGMGQFF	TGTGCCAGCTCACCACCGGCCGGAATGGGGCAGTTCTTC
TRBJ2-5	-	TRBV20-1	once	CSARDLMRGAETQYF	TGCAGCGCTAGAGATCTCATGAGGGGCGCGGAGACCCAGTACTTC
TRBJ1-5	-	TRBV29-1	-	CSVVFPDHQPQHF	TGCAGCGTTGTCTTCCCAGACCATCAGCCCCAGCATTTT
TRBJ2-5	-	TRBV12-3/TRBV12-4	-	CASSFGPVWSETQYF	TGTGCCAGCAGTTTCGGGCCAGTCTGGAGTGAGACCCAGTACTTC
TRBJ1-4	-	TRBV20-1	-	CSARVTNEKLFF	TGCAGTGCTAGAGTTACGAATGAAAAACTGTTTTTT
TRBJ2-7	-	TRBV10-3	-	CASRGSLHYEQYF	TGTGCCTCCCGGGGGTCTTTACACTACGAGCAGTACTTC
TRBJ2-7	TRBD2	TRBV5-1	few	CASSDTSGRVYEQYF	TGCGCCAGCAGCGATACTAGCGGGAGGGTCTACGAGCAGTACTTC
TRBJ2-7	-	TRBV5-1	-	CASSLVVPYEQYF	TGCGCCAGCAGCTTGGTAGTCCCCTACGAGCAGTACTTC
TRBJ2-3	-	TRBV3-1	few	CASSPGLPDLTLGQYF	TGTGCCAGCAGCCCTGGACTGCCGGACCTGACCCTAGGGCAGTATTTT
TRBJ2-5	-	TRBV12-3/TRBV12-4	few	CASSYGTYQETQYF	TGTGCCAGCAGTTATGGGACGTACCAAGAGACCCAGTACTTC
TRBJ2-7	TRBD1	TRBV9	few	CASSADTGTAYEQYF	TGTGCCAGCAGCGCAGACACCGGGACAGCCTACGAGCAGTACTTC
TRBJ2-5	-	TRBV12-3/TRBV12-4	few	CASSARLIPETQYF	TGTGCCAGCAGTGCCCGACTCATCCCAGAGACCCAGTACTTC
TRBJ2-1	-	TRBV14	-	CASSQAGTSNEQFF	TGTGCCAGCAGCCAAGCCGGGACGTCCAATGAGCAGTTCTTC
TRBJ2-1	-	TRBV29-1	-	CSVGAYEQFF	TGCAGCGTTGGGGCTTATGAGCAGTTCTTC
TRBJ2-7	-	TRBV7-8	few	CASSLADSGEQYF	TGTGCCAGCAGCTTAGCGGATTCTGGAGAGCAGTACTTC
TRBJ1-3	-	TRBV5-1	few	CASSLQDPGNAIYF	TGCGCCAGCAGCTTGCAGGACCCTGGAAACGCCATATATTTT
TRBJ2-7	TRBD1	TRBV7-9	-	CASFSFGTGGYEQYF	TGTGCCAGCTTTTCCTTTGGGACAGGGGGCTACGAGCAGTACTTC
TRBJ2-7	-	TRBV29-1	-	CSVVYRRASHEQYF	TGCAGCGTTGTTTACCGAAGGGCCTCCCACGAGCAGTACTTC
TRBJ2-1	-	TRBV7-2	-	CASSLGHASYNEQFF	TGTGCCAGCAGCTTAGGTCATGCCTCCTACAATGAGCAGTTCTTC
TRBJ2-5	TRBD2	TRBV6-1	once	CASSGISGAPLTQYF	TGTGCCAGCAGTGGGATAAGCGGGGCGCCTCTGACCCAGTACTTC
TRBJ2-3	TRBD1	TRBV4-2	-	CASSQGYQGAQIADTQYF	TGTGCCAGCAGCCAAGGTTATCAGGGGGCGCAAATCGCAGATACGCAGTATTTT
TRBJ1-4	TRBD1	TRBV20-1	-	CSASEDRGSTNEKLFF	TGCAGTGCTAGTGAGGACAGGGGGTCTACTAATGAAAAACTGTTTTTT
TRBJ1-2	-	TRBV6-5	few	CASRANHYGYTF	TGTGCCAGCAGAGCGAACCACTATGGCTACACCTTC
TRBJ2-7	TRBD1	TRBV7-9	few	CASSFGGGQGVFEQYF	TGTGCCAGCAGTTTTGGGGGCGGACAGGGGGTCTTCGAGCAGTACTTC
TRBJ1-1	-	TRBV28	-	CASRYQGRDTEAFF	TGTGCCAGCAGATACCAGGGACGGGACACTGAAGCTTTCTTT
TRBJ2-7	-	TRBV29-1	-	CSVESPSEAYEQYF	TGCAGCGTTGAATCGCCGAGTGAAGCCTACGAGCAGTACTTC
TRBJ2-4	-	TRBV10-3	-	CAISEDSPGIQYF	TGTGCCATCAGTGAGGACTCCCCGGGCATTCAGTACTTC
TRBJ2-3	TRBD2	TRBV11-2	-	CASSSRAGTDTQYF	TGTGCCAGCAGCTCCCGAGCGGGAACAGATACGCAGTATTTT
TRBJ2-7	-	TRBV10-3	-	CAIQSSYEQYF	TGTGCCATACAGAGCTCCTACGAGCAGTACTTC
TRBJ1-5	-	TRBV6-1	-	CASTRTGALGQPQHF	TGTGCCAGCACCAGAACGGGGGCACTGGGACAGCCCCAGCATTTT
TRBJ2-7	-	TRBV7-2	-	CASSLRDFTYEQYF	TGTGCCAGCAGCCTCCGGGACTTCACCTACGAGCAGTACTTC
TRBJ2-2	TRBD1	TRBV7-6	few	CASSSPGQGPRDGELFF	TGTGCCAGCAGCTCGCCCGGACAGGGCCCCCGAGACGGGGAGCTGTTTTTT
TRBJ2-4	TRBD1	TRBV20-1	few	CSASATGSSMDIQYF	TGCAGTGCTAGCGCGACAGGGTCGAGTATGGACATTCAGTACTTC
TRBJ2-5	TRBD1	TRBV27	-	CASSLWDRGKETQYF	TGTGCCAGCAGTTTATGGGACAGGGGAAAAGAGACCCAGTACTTC
TRBJ2-2	-	TRBV6-2/TRBV6-3	few	CASSSRPDTGELFF	TGTGCCAGCAGTTCCCGCCCGGACACCGGGGAGCTGTTTTTT
TRBJ2-7	TRBD2	TRBV10-3	many	CAISESGLLAGTNEQYF	TGTGCCATCAGTGAGTCGGGGTTACTAGCGGGAACGAACGAGCAGTACTTC
TRBJ2-3	-	TRBV4-3	-	CASRLARASTDTQYF	TGCGCCAGCAGACTGGCGAGAGCTAGCACAGATACGCAGTATTTT